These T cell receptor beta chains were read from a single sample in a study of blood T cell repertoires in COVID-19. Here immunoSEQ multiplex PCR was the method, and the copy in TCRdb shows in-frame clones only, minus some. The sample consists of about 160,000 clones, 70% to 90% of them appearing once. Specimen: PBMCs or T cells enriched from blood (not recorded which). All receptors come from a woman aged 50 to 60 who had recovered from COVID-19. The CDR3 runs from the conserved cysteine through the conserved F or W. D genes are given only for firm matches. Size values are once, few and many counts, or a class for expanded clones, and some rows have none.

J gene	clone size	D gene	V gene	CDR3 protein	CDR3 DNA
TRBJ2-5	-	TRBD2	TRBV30	CAWGGGTQYF	TGTGCATGGGGCGGGGGGACCCAGTACTTC
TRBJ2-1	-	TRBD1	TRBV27	CASSYFPGQPSYNEQFF	TGTGCCAGCAGTTATTTCCCGGGACAGCCCTCCTACAATGAGCAGTTCTTC
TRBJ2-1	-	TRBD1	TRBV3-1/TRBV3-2	CASSPLTGGKNEQFF	TGTGCCAGCAGCCCCTTGACAGGGGGCAAAAATGAGCAGTTCTTC
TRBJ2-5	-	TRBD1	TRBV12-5	CASGPPRQGGETQYF	TGTGCTAGTGGCCCCCCTCGACAGGGCGGGGAGACCCAGTACTTC
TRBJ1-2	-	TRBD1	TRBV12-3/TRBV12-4	CASSGTEVYGYTF	TGTGCCAGCAGTGGGACAGAAGTCTATGGCTACACCTTC
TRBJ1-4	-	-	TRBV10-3	CAISPAGAEDEKLFF	TGTGCCATCAGTCCCGCGGGGGCCGAAGATGAAAAACTGTTTTTT
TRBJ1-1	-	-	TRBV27	CASSHRTAGTEAFF	TGTGCCAGCAGTCACAGGACAGCAGGCACTGAAGCTTTCTTT
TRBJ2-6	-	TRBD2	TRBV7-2	CASSPLGGYFRAGANVLTF	TGTGCCAGCAGCCCTCTCGGGGGGTACTTTCGGGCTGGGGCCAACGTCCTGACTTTC
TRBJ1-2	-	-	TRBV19	CASSRGPGYGYTF	TGTGCCAGTAGTAGGGGGCCCGGTTATGGCTACACCTTC
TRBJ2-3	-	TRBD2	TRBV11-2	CASSLTSASGATDTQYF	TGTGCCAGCAGCTTAACCTCGGCGAGCGGGGCCACAGATACGCAGTATTTT
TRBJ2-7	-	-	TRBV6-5	CASSYSSFRVSYEQYF	TGTGCCAGCAGTTACTCAAGCTTCCGGGTCTCCTACGAGCAGTACTTC
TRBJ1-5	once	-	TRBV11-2	CASSLGDYSNQPQHF	TGTGCCAGCAGCTTAGGGGACTATAGCAATCAGCCCCAGCATTTT
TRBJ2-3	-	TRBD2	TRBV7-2	CASSLPTSGGAGDTQYF	TGTGCCAGCAGCTTACCTACTAGCGGGGGGGCTGGAGATACGCAGTATTTT
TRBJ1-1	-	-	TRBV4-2	CASSQSGLGLNTEAFF	TGTGCCAGCAGCCAATCAGGGTTGGGGTTGAACACTGAAGCTTTCTTT
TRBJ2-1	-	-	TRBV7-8	CASSLRGYYNEQFF	TGTGCCAGCAGCCTCAGGGGATACTACAATGAGCAGTTCTTC
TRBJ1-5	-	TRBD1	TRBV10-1	CASSDPTGGYSNQPQHF	TGCGCCAGCAGTGACCCTACAGGGGGGTATAGCAATCAGCCCCAGCATTTT
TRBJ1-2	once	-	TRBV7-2	CASSLSHGGTRSYGYTF	TGTGCCAGCAGCTTATCTCACGGAGGTACGCGGAGCTATGGCTACACCTTC
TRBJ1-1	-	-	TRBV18	CASSPPQGRENRKAFF	TGTGCCAGCTCACCACCGCAGGGCAGGGAAAATAGGAAGGCTTTCTTT
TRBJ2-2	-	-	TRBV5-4	CASSLAAGLGTGELFF	TGTGCCAGCAGCTTGGCCGCAGGGCTCGGGACCGGGGAGCTGTTTTTT
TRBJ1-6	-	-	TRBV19	CASSARDPGSPLHF	TGTGCCAGTAGTGCAAGAGACCCGGGGTCACCCCTCCACTTT